This T cell receptor (beta chain) came from a study of beta chain features in type 1 diabetes. This clone was counted only a few times. The CDR3 totals 14 residues. After removal of 2 bases from V and 5 bases from J, the junction contained 4 bases not matched to a gene. CDR1 is SGHTA, CDR2 FQGNSA, per germline. Sequencing targeted expressed TCRB transcripts, as all isolated RNA had been reverse transcribed. Clones were read by immunoSEQ multiplex PCR, and TCRdb kept only the in-frame ones, dropping some. The sample holds 150,000 to 200,000 clones, about 9.8% seen once. The V gene is TRBV7-2, the J gene TRBJ2-7; 9 bases are shared with TRBD1. The TCR was taken from a young woman in good health. The sequencing sample was made of central memory CD4+ T cells from blood. The DNA of the CDR3 is TGTGCCAGCAGCTTAAATACAGGGGGCAACGAGCAGTACTTC. Translated, it gives CASSLNTGGNEQYF.